Here is one T cell receptor beta chain with its context. Its antigen is unknown. After extraction with the RNeasy kit, 0.5 to 1 ug of the RNA was reverse transcribed using random hexamers. Amplification of TCR beta CDR3 was carried out by immunoSEQ multiplex PCR, which covered 54 Vbeta and 13 Jbeta segments. TCRdb passed the immunoSEQ multiplex PCR reads through MiXCR, listing each CDR3 protein once. The table shows approximately 120,000 distinct CDR3 sequences, with less than 97% occurring only once. This record belongs to a study of CD8 T cells in Susac syndrome. General study findings and limits: A relatively small number of individuals underwent TCR sequencing and HLA analysis.

Healthy donors constituted the controls, which were matched for age and sex. CDR3 length: 19 amino acids. J lost 0 bases, V lost 2 bases, and 8 bases had no gene match. Material: CD4+ T cells from PBMCs. The chain carries TRBV12-3 or TRBV12-4 and TRBJ2-1; 12 bases fit TRBD2. The sequence came from a human donor in good health. The CDR3 DNA reads TGTGCCAGCAGTTTAACTAGCGGGGGGACCATCTACTCCTACAATGAGCAGTTCTTC. This gives the protein CASSLTSGGTIYSYNEQFF.